The entry that follows covers one T cell receptor beta chain sequence. This record belongs to a study of T cells in tumors after PD-1 blockade. Study-level information: During anti-PD-1 treatment, some patients continued daily vismodegib 150 mg.

CDR3 length equals 13 residues. The germline V gene encodes CDR1 LNHDA and CDR2 SQIVND (reference sequence). Repertoires were generated with immunoSEQ multiplex PCR, while TCRdb's copy carries only in-frame clones and drops some. The table includes about 20,000 clones, roughly 80% detected once. This chain uses TRBV19 with TRBJ1-3, with D hard to call. This sequence originates from a human donor with advanced basal cell or squamous cell carcinoma (not recorded which). The sequencing here drew on PBMCs, taken after anti-PD-1 therapy. The CDR3 region has the DNA TGTGCAGCTATGAGCCTTTCGGGAAACACCATATATTTT. Translation: CAAMSLSGNTIYF.